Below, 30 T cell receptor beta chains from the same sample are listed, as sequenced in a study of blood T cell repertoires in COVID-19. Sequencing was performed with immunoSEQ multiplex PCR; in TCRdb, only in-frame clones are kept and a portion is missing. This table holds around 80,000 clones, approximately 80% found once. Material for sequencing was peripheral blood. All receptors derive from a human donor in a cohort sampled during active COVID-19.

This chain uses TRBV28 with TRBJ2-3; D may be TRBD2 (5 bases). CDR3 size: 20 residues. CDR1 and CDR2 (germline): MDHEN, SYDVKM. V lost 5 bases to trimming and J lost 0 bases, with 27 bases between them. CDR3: CASSHGLWEAQVSSTDTQYF. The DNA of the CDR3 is TGTGCCAGCAGTCACGGACTTTGGGAAGCCCAAGTCTCTAGCACAGATACGCAGTATTTT.

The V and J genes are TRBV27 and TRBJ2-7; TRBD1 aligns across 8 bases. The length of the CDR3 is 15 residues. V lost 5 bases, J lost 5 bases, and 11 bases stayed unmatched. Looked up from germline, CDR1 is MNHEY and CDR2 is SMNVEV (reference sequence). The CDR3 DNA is TGTGCCAGCAGTGAGTGGACAGGGATTGTCAACGAGCAGTACTTC. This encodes CASSEWTGIVNEQYF.

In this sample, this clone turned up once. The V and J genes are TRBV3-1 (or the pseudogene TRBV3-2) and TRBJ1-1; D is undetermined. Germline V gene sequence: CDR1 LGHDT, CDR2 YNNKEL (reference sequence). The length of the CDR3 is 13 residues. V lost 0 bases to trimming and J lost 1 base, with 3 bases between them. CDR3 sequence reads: CASSQERNTEAFF. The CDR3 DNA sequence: TGTGCCAGCAGCCAAGAGCGGAACACTGAAGCTTTCTTT.

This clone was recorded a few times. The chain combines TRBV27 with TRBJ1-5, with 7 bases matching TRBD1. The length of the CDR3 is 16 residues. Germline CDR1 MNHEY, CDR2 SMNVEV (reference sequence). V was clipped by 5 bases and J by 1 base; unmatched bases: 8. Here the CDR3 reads CASSPSGTASNQPQHF. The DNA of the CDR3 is TGTGCCAGCAGTCCTTCCGGGACAGCAAGCAATCAGCCCCAGCATTTT.

Here the CDR3 DNA reads TGTGCCAGCAGCTTAGGTTCTAGCGGGGGGCAAGAGACCCAGTACTTC. Protein product: CASSLGSSGGQETQYF. This chain uses TRBV7-2 with TRBJ2-5; 11 bases map to TRBD2. CDR3 length equals 16 residues. CDR1 and CDR2 (germline): SGHTA, FQGNSA. Trimming cost V 1 base and J 2 bases; bases outside gene matches: 3. Looking up the rest from reference TRBV7-2 and TRBJ2-5 gives the full variable domain: GAGVSQSPSNKVTEKGKDVELRCDPISGHTALYWYRQSLGQGLEFLIYFQGNSAPDKSGLPSDRFSAERTGGSVSTLTIQRTQQEDSAVYLCASSLGSSGGQETQYFGPGTRLLVL.

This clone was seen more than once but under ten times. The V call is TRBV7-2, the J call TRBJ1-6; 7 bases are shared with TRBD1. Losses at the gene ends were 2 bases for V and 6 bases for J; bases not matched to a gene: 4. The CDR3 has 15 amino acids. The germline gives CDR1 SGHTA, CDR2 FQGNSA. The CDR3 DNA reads TGTGCCAGCAGCTTAAGGGGACAGTCTAATTCACCCCTCCACTTT. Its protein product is CASSLRGQSNSPLHF.

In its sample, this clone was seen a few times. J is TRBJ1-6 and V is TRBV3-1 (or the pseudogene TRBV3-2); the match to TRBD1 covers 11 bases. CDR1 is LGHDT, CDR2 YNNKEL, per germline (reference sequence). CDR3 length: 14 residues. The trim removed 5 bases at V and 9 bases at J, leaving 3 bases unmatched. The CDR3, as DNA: TGTGCCAGCAGCAATGGACAGGGGGCTTCACCCCTCCACTTT. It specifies CASSNGQGASPLHF.

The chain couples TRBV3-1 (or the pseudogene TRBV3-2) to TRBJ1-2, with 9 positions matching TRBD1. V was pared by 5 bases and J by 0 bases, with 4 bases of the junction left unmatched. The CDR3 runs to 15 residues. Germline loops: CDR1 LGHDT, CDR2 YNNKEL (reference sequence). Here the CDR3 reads CASSWGQGSNYGYTF. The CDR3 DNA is TGTGCCAGCAGCTGGGGACAGGGATCTAACTATGGCTACACCTTC.

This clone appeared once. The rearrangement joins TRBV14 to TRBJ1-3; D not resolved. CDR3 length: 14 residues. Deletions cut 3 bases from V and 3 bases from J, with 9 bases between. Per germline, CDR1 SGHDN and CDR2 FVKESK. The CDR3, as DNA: TGTGCCAGCAGCCACCCCGCAGTTGGAAACACCATATATTTT. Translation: CASSHPAVGNTIYF.

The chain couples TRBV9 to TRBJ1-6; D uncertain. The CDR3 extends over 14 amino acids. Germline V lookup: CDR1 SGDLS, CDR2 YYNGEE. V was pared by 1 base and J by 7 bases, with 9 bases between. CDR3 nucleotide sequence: TGTGCCAGCAGCGTATCACAGCTAAATTCACCCCTCCACTTT. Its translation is CASSVSQLNSPLHF.

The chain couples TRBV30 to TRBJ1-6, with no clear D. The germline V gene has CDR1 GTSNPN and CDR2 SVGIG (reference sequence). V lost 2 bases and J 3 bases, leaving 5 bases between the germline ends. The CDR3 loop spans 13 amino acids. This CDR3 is CAWSSGYNSPLHF. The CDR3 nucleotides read TGTGCCTGGAGTAGCGGCTATAATTCACCCCTCCACTTT.

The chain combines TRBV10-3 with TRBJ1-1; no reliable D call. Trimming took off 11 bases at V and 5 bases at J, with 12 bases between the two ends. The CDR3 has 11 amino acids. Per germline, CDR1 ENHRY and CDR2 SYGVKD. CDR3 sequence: CAAGPGTEAFF. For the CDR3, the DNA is TGTGCCGCCGGGCCGGGGACTGAAGCTTTCTTT.

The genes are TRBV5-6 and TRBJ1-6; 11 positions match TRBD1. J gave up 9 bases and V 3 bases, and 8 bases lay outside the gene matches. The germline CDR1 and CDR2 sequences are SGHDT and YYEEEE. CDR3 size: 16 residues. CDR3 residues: CASSSWTGGAGSPLHF. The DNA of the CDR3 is TGTGCCAGCAGCTCCTGGACAGGGGGCGCGGGTTCACCCCTCCACTTT.

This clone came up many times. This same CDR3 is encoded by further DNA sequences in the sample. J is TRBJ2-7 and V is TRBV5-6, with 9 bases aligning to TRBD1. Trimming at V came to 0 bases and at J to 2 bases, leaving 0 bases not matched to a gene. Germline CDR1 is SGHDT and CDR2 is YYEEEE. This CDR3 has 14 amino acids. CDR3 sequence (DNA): TGTGCCAGCAGCTTGGGACAGGGGGCCTACGAGCAGTACTTC. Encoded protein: CASSLGQGAYEQYF. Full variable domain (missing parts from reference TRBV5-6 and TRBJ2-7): DAGVTQSPTHLIKTRGQQVTLRCSPKSGHDTVSWYQQALGQGPQFIFQYYEEEERQRGNFPDRFSGHQFPNYSSELNVNALLLGDSALYLCASSLGQGAYEQYFGPGTRLTVT.

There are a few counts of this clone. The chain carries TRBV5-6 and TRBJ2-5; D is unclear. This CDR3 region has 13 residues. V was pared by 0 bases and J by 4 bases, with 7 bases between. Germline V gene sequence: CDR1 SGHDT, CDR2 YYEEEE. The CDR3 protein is CASSLDRRETQYF. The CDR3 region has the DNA TGTGCCAGCAGCTTGGACAGACGAGAGACCCAGTACTTC.

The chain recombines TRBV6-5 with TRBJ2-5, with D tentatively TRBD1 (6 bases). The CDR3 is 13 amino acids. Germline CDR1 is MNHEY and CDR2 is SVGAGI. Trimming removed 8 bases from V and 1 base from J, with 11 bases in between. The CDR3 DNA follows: TGTGCCAGCCAACCGGACAGCCAAGAGACCCAGTACTTC. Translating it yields CASQPDSQETQYF.

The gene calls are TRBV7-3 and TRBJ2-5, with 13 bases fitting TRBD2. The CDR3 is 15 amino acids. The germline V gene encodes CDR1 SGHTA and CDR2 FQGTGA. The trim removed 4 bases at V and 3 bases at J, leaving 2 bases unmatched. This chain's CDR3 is CASSSTSGREETQYF. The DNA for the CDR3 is TGTGCCAGCAGCTCCACTAGCGGGAGGGAAGAGACCCAGTACTTC.

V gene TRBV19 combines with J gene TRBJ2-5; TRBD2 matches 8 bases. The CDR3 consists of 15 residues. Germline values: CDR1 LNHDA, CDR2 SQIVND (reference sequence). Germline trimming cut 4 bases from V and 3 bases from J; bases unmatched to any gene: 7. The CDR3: CASSRGGAGEETQYF. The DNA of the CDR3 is TGTGCCAGTAGTAGGGGGGGAGCGGGAGAAGAGACCCAGTACTTC.

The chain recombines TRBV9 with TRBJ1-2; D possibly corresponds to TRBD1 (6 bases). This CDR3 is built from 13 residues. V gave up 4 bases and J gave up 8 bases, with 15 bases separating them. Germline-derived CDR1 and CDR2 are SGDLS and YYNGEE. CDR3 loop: CASSPSWGLGYTF. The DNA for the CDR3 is TGTGCCAGCAGCCCGAGCTGGGGGCTAGGCTACACCTTC. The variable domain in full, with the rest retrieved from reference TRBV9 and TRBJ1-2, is DSGVTQTPKHLITATGQRVTLRCSPRSGDLSVYWYQQSLDQGLQFLIQYYNGEERAKGNILERFSAQQFPDLHSELNLSSLELGDSALYFCASSPSWGLGYTFGSGTRLTVV.

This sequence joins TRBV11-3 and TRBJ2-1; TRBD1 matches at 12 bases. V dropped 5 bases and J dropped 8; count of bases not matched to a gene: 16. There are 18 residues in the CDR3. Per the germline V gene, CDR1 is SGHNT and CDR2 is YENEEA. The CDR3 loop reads CASSPLDPGTGGAYEQFF. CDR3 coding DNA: TGTGCCAGCAGCCCCCTCGACCCCGGGACAGGGGGCGCCTATGAGCAGTTCTTC.

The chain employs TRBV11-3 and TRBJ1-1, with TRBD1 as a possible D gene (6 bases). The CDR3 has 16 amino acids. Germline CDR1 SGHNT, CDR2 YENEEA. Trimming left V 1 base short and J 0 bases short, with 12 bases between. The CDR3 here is CASSLGGPLLNTEAFF. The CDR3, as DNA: TGTGCCAGCAGCTTAGGGGGGCCCCTCCTGAACACTGAAGCTTTCTTT.

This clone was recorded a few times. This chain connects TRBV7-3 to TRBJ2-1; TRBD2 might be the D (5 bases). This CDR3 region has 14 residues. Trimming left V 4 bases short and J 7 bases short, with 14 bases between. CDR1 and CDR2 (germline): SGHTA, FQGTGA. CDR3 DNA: TGTGCCAGCAGCTCTCCCTGGACTGGGAATGAGCAGTTCTTC. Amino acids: CASSSPWTGNEQFF. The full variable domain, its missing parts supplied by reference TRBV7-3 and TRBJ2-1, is GAGVSQTPSNKVTEKGKYVELRCDPISGHTALYWYRQSLGQGPEFLIYFQGTGAADDSGLPNDRFFAVRPEGSVSTLKIQRTERGDSAVYLCASSSPWTGNEQFFGPGTRLTVL.

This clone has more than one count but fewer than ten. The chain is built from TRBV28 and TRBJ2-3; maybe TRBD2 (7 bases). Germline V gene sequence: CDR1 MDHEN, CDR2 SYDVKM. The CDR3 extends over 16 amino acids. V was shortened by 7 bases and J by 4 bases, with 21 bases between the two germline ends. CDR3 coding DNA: TGTGCCAGCACCCCCCCGAGGGGGAGGGCCCCAGATACGCAGTATTTT. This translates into CASTPPRGRAPDTQYF.

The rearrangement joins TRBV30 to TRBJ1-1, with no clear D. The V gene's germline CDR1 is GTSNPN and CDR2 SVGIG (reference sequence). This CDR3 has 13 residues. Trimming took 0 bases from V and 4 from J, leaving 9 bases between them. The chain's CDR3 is CAWSVQPGTEAFF. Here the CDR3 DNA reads TGTGCCTGGAGTGTACAACCGGGCACTGAAGCTTTCTTT.

The CDR3 bases are TGTGCCAGCACAGGGCCCAATCAGCCCCAGCATTTT. This encodes CASTGPNQPQHF. V and J are TRBV28 and TRBJ1-5; D perhaps matches TRBD1 (5 bases). Germline V lookup: CDR1 MDHEN, CDR2 SYDVKM. The V gene lost 7 bases and the J gene lost 3 bases, with 7 bases spanning the gap. The CDR3 runs to 12 residues.

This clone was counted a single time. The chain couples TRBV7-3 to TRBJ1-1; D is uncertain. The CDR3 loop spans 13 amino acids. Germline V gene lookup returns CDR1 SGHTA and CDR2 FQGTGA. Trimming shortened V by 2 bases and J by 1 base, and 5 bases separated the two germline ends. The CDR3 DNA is TGTGCCAGCAGCTTACGGGGGAACACTGAAGCTTTCTTT. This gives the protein CASSLRGNTEAFF.

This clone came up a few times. The CDR3 sequence: CASSQGGGGNQPQHF. As DNA, the CDR3 is TGTGCCAGCAGCCAAGGGGGGGGTGGCAATCAGCCCCAGCATTTT. V is TRBV4-2 and J is TRBJ1-5; possibly TRBD1 for D (5 bases). CDR1 is LGHNA, CDR2 YNFKEQ, per germline. Trimming cost V 1 base and J 2 bases, with 9 bases left between them. This CDR3 contains 15 residues.

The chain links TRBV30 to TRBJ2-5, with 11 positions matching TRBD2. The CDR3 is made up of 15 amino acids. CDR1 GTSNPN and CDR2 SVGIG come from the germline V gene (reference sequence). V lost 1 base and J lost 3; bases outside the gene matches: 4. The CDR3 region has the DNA TGTGCCTGGAGTGGAGAGACTAGCGGGGAAGAGACCCAGTACTTC. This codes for CAWSGETSGEETQYF.

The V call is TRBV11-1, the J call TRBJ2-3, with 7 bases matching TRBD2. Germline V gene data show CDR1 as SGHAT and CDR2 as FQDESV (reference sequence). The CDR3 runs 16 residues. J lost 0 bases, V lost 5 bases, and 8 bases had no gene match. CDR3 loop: CASSPGTTSSTDTQYF. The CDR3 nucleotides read TGTGCCAGCAGCCCAGGGACTACCTCTAGCACAGATACGCAGTATTTT. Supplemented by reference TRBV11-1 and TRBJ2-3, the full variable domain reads EAEVAQSPRYKITEKSQAVAFWCDPISGHATLYWYRQILGQGPELLVQFQDESVVDDSQLPKDRFSAERLKGVDSTLKIQPAELGDSAMYLCASSPGTTSSTDTQYFGPGTRLTVL.

The CDR3 DNA reads TGTGCCAGCAGCCCCAGACTAGCGGGGTGGGCTGGGGTAGAGCAGTTCTTC. It is translated as CASSPRLAGWAGVEQFF. This chain connects TRBV7-9 to TRBJ2-1, with TRBD2 identical over 11 bases. The CDR3 is made up of 17 amino acids. Germline trimming cut 5 bases from V and 10 bases from J; bases unmatched to any gene: 16. CDR1 is SEHNR, CDR2 FQNEAQ, per germline (reference sequence).